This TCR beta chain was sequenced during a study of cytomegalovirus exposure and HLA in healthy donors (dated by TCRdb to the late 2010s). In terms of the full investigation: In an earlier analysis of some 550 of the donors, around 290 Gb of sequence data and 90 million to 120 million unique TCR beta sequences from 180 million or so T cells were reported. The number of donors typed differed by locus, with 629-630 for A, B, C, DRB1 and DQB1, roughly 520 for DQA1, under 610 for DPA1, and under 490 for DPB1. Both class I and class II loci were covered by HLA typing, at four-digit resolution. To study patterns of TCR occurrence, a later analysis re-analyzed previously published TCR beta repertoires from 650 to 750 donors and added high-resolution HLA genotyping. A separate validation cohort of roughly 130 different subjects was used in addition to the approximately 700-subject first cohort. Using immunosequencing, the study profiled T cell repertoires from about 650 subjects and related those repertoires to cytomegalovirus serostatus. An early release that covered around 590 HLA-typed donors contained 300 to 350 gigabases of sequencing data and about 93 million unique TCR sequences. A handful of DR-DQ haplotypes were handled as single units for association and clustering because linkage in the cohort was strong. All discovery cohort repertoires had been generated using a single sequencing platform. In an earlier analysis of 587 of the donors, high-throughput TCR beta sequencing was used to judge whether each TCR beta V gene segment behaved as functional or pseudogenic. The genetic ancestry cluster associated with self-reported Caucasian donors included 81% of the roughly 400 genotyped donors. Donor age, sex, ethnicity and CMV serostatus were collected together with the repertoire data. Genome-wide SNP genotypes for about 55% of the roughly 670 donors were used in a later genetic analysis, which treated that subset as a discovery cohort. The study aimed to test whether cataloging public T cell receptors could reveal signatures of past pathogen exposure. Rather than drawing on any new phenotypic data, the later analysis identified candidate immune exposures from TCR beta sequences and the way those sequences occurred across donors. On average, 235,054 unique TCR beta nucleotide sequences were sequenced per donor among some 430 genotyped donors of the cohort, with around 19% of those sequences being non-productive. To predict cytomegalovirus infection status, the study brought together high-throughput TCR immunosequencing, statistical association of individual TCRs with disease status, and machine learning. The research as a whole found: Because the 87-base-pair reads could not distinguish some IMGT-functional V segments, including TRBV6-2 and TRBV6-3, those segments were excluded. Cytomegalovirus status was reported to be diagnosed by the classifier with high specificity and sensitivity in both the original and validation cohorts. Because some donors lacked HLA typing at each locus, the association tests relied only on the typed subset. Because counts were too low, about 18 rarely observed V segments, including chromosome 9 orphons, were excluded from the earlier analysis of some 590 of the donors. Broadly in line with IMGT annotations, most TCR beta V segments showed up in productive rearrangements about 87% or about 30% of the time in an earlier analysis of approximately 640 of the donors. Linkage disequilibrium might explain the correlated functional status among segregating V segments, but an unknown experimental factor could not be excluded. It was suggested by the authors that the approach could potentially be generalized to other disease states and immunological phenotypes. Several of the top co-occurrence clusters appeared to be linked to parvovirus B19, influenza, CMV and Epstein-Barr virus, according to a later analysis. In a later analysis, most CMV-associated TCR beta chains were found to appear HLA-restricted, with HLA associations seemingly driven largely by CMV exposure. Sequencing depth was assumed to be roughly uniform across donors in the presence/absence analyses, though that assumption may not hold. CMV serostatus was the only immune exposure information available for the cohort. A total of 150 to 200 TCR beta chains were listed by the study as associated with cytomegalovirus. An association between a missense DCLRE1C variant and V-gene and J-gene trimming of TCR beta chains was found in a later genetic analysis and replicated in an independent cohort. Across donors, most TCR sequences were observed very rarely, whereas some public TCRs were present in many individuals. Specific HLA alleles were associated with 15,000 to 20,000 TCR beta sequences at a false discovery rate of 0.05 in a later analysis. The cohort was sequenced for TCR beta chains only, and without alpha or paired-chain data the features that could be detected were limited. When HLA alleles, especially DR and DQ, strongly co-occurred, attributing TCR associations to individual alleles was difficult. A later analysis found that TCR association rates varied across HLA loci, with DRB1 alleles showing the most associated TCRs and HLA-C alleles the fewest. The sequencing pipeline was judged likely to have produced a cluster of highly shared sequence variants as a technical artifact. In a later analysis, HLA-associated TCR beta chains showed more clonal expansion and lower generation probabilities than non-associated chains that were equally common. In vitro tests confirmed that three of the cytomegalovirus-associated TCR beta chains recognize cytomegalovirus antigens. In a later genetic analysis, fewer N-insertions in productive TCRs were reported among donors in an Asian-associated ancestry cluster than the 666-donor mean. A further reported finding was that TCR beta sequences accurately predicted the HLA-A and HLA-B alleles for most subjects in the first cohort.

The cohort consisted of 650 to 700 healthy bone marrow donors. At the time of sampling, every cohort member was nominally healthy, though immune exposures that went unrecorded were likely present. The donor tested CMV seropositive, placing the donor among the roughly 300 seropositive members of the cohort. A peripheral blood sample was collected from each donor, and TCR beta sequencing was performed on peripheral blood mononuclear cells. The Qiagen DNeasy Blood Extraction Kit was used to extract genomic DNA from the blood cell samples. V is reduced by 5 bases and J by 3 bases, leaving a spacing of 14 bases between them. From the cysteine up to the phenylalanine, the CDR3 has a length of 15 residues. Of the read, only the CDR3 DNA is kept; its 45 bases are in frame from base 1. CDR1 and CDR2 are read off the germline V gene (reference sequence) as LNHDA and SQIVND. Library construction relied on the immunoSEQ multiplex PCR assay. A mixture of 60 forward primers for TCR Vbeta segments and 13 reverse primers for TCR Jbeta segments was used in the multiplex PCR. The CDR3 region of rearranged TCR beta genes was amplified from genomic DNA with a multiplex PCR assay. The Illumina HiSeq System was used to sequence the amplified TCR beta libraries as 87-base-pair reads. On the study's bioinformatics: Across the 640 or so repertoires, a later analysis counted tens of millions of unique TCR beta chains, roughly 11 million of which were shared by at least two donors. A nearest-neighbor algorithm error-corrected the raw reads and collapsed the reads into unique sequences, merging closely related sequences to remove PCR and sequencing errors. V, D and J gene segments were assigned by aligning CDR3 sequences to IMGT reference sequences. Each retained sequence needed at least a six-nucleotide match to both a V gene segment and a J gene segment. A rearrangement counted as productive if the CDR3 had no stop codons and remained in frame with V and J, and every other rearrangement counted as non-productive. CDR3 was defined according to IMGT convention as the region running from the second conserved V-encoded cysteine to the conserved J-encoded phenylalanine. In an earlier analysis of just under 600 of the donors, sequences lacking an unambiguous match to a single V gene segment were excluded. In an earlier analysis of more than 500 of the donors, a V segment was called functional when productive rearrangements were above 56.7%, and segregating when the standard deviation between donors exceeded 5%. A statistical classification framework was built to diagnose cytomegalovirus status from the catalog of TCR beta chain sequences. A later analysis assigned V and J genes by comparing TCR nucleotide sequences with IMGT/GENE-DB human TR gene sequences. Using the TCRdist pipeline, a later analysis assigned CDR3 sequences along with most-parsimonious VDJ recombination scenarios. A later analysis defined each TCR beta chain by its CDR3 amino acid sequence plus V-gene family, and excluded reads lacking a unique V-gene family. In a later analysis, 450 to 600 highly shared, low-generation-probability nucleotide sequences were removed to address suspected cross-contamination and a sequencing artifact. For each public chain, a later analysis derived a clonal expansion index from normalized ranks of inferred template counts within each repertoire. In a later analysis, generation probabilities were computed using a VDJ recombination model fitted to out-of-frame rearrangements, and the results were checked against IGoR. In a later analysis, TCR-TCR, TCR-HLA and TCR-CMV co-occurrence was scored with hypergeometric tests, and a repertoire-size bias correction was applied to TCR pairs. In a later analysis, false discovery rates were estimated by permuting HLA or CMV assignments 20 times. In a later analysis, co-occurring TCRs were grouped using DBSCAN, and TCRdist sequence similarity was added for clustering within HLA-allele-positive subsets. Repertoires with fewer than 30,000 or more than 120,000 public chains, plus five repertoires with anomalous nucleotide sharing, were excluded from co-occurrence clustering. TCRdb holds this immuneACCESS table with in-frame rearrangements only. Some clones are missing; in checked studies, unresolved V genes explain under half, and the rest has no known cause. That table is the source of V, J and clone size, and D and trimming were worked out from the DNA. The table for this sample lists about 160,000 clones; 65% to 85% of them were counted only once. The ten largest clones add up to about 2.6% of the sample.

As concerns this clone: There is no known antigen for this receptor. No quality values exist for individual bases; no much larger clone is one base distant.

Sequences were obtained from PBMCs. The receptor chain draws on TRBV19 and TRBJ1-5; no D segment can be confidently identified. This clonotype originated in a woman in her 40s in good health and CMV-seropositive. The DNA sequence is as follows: TGTGCCAGTAGTTATAGCGACGGGGTCAATCAGCCCCAGCATTTT. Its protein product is CASSYSDGVNQPQHF.